These T cell receptor beta chains were read from a single sample in a study of cytomegalovirus exposure and HLA in healthy donors. Profiling relied on immunoSEQ multiplex PCR, and the TCRdb table lists in-frame clones only, not all of them. The sample lists some 130,000 clones; more than 60% were seen once. Input material: PBMCs. The receptor source for this set is a woman aged 18-35 years in good health and CMV-seronegative. The conserved cysteine and the conserved F or W are not part of the CDR3 here. A D gene is named only where the DNA matches it firmly.

d_call j_call v_call cdr3_aa
. TRBJ2-7 TRBV10-3 AIRVEGTYEQY
TRBD2 TRBJ2-1 TRBV30 ARSRLSGRTISEF
TRBD2 TRBJ2-2 TRBV5-4 ASRFWSSGFTGELF
. TRBJ2-3 TRBV7-2 ASSMLSGSTDTQY
. TRBJ2-1 TRBV4-1 ASSQQDLVSYNEQF
TRBD1 TRBJ2-5 TRBV19 ASSDRVAETQY
. TRBJ2-2 TRBV5-1 ASSLVGGRTNTGELF
. TRBJ1-6 TRBV9 ASSLSGSPLH
. TRBJ1-1 TRBV4-2 ASSQDFGRPGSAF
TRBD1 TRBJ1-2 TRBV2 ASRETGGADYGYT
TRBD1 TRBJ2-1 TRBV25-1 ATTGQGYNEQF
. TRBJ2-2 TRBV19 ASSTRQALNTGELF
. TRBJ1-2 TRBV6-1 ASSRGGIANYGYT
. TRBJ2-3 TRBV5-8 ASSFARQLTPTDTQY
. TRBJ2-5 TRBV27 ASSFFAGETQY
. TRBJ2-7 TRBV4-1 ASSQDQGPYEQY
TRBD1 TRBJ2-5 TRBV5-4 ASSPGQIQETQY
TRBD1 TRBJ2-3 TRBV6-1 ASSRDSSTDTQY
. TRBJ2-2 TRBV29-1 SVGAGSGTGELF
TRBD1 TRBJ1-2 TRBV19 ASKEQGALTSYT
TRBD2 TRBJ2-1 TRBV4-1 ASSQESQGWGGDNEQF
. TRBJ1-5 TRBV10-3 AISDSGIEPQH
. TRBJ2-1 TRBV30 ACRGGSGEQF
TRBD2 TRBJ2-1 TRBV19 ASRPNLAGSYNEQF
. TRBJ2-2 TRBV5-6 ASSFSAGSVLGNTGELF
TRBD1 TRBJ1-1 TRBV29-1 SARTGNTEAF
TRBD1 TRBJ2-7 TRBV5-1 ASRSGTGPYEQY
. TRBJ2-5 TRBV5-1 ASSLAGQGETQY
TRBD2 TRBJ2-7 TRBV5-1 ASRRDGGSSYEQY
TRBD1 TRBJ1-2 TRBV6-5 ASSLQGSYGYT
TRBD1 TRBJ2-7 TRBV30 ASGTGVSEQY
. TRBJ1-3 TRBV7-9 ASSLGLLASGNTIY
TRBD1 TRBJ2-5 TRBV29-1 SVARTGGSQETQY
TRBD2 TRBJ2-1 TRBV5-1 ASSLARAGALNEQF
TRBD1 TRBJ2-5 TRBV5-6 ASSIISTGPRETQY
TRBD1 TRBJ2-7 TRBV27 ASSLLGFGQVLAHEQY
TRBD2 TRBJ2-3 TRBV11-2 ASSLGLAGVADTQY
. TRBJ2-2 TRBV5-4 ASSSSGGAGELF
. TRBJ2-1 TRBV2 ASSSRGQF
. TRBJ1-4 TRBV25-1 ASSGLGGTNEKLF
. TRBJ1-5 TRBV6-6 ASSYQVGNQPQH
TRBD1 TRBJ1-2 TRBV14 ASSQQSRGLRGYT
. TRBJ2-5 TRBV5-1 ASSLVAEETQY
. TRBJ2-7 TRBV27 ASSLKTGRTYEQY